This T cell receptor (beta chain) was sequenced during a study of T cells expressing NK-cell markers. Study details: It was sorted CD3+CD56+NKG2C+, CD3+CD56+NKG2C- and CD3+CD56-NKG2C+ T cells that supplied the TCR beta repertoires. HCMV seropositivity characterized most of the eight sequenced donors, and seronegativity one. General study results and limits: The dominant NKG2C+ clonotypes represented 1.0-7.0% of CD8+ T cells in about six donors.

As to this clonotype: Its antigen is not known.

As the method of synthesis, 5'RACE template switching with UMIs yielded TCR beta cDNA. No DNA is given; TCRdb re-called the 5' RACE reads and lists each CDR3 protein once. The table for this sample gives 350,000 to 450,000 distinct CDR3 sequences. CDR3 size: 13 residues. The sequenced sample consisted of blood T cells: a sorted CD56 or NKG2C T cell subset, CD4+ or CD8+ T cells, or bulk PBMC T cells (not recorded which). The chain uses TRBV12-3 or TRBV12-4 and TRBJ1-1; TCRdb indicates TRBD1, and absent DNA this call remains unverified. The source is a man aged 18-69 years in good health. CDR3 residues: CASRPGTGAEAFF.